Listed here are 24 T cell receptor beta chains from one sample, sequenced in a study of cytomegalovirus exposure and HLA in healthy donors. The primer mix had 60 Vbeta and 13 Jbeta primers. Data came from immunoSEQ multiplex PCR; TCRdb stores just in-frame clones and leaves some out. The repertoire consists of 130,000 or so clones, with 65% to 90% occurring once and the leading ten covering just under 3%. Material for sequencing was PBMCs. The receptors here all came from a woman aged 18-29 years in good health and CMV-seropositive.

CDR3 DNA: TGTGCCAGCAGCTTCTCCGGGGTCGGGGTGAGGGCGAAGGCTGAAGCTTTCTTT. Encoded protein: CASSFSGVGVRAKAEAFF. V is TRBV5-4 and J is TRBJ1-1, with D hard to call. There are 18 residues in the CDR3. Trimming cost V 2 bases and J 6 bases, with 26 bases left between them. CDR1 is SGHNT, CDR2 YYREEE, per germline (reference sequence). Based on the CDR3 plus reference TRBV5-4 and TRBJ1-1, the full variable domain is ETGVTQSPTHLIKTRGQQVTLRCSSQSGHNTVSWYQQALGQGPQFIFQYYREEENGRGNFPPRFSGLQFPNYSSELNVNALELDDSALYLCASSFSGVGVRAKAEAFFGQGTRLTVV.

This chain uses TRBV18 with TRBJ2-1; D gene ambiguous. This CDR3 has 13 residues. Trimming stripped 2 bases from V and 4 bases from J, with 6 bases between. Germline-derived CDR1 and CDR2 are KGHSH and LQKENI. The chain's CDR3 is CASSPARYNEQFF. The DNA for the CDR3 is TGTGCCAGCTCACCAGCCCGGTACAATGAGCAGTTCTTC. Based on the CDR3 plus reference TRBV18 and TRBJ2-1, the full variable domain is NAGVMQNPRHLVRRRGQEARLRCSPMKGHSHVYWYRQLPEEGLKFMVYLQKENIIDESGMPKERFSAEFPKEGPSILRIQQVVRGDSAAYFCASSPARYNEQFFGPGTRLTVL.

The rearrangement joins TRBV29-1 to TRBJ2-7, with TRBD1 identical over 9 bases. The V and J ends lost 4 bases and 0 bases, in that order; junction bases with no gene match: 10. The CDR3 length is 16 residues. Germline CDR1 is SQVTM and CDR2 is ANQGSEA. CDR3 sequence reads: CSVGLGGTGSSYEQYF. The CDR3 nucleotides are TGCAGCGTTGGCCTTGGCGGGACAGGGAGCTCCTACGAGCAGTACTTC.

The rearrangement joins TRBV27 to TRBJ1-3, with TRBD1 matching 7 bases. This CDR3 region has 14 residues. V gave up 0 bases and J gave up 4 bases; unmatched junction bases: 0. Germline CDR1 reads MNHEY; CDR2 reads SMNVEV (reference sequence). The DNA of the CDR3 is TGTGCCAGCAGTTTATCAGGGGGCGGAAACACCATATATTTT. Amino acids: CASSLSGGGNTIYF.

In nucleotides, the CDR3 is TGCGCCAGCAGCTACACGGGGACTTCGAACTATGGCTACACCTTC. This gives the protein CASSYTGTSNYGYTF. This chain connects TRBV5-1 to TRBJ1-2, with D possibly being TRBD1 (5 bases). CDR3 length equals 15 residues. Germline CDR1 SGHRS, CDR2 YFSETQ. With 3 bases removed from V and 2 bases from J, the gap between germline ends came to 14 bases.

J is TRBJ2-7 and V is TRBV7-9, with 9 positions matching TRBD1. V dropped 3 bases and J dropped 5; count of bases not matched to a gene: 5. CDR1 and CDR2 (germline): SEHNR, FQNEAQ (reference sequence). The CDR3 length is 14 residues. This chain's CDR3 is CASSLDRTGDEQYF. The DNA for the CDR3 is TGTGCCAGCAGCTTGGACCGGACAGGGGACGAGCAGTACTTC.

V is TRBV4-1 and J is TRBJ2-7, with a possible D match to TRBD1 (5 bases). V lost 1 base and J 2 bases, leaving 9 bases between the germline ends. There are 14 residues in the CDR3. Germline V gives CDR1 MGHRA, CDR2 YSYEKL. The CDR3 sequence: CASSQVPGTYEQYF. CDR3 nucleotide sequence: TGCGCCAGCAGCCAAGTACCAGGGACCTACGAGCAGTACTTC.

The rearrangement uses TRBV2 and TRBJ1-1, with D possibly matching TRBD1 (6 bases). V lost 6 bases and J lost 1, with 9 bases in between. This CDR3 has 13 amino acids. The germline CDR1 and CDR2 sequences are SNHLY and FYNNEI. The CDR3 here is CASSLQGNTEAFF. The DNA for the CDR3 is TGTGCCAGCAGCCTACAGGGGAACACTGAAGCTTTCTTT.

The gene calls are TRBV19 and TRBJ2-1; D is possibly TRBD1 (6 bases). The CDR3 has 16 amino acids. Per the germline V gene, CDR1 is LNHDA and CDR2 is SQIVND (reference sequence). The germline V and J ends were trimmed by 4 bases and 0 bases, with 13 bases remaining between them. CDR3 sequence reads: CASSTPGHRSYNEQFF. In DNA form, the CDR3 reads TGTGCCAGTAGTACCCCGGGACACCGCTCCTACAATGAGCAGTTCTTC.

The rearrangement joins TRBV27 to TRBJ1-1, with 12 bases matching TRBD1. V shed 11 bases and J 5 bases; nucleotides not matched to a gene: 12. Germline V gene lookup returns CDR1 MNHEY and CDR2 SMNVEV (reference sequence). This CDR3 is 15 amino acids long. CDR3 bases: TGTGCCTGCTTATGGGGACAGGGGGCAGGGACTGAAGCTTTCTTT. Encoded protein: CACLWGQGAGTEAFF.

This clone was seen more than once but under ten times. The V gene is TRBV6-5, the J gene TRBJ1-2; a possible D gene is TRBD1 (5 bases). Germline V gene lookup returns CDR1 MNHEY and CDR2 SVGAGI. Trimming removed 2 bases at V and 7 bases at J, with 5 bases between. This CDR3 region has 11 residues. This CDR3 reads CASSYRGGYTF. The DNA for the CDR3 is TGTGCCAGCAGTTACAGGGGTGGCTACACCTTC.

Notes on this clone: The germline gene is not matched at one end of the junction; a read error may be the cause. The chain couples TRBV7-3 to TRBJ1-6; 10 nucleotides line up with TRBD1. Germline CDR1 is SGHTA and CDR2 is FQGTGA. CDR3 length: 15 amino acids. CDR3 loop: CASSLTGGAQSPPHF. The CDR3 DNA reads TGTGCCAGCAGCTTGACAGGGGGCGCACAGTCACCCCCCCACTTT.

The CDR3 reads CASHGGGNQPQHF. CDR3 sequence (DNA): TGTGCCAGTCACGGGGGGGGCAATCAGCCCCAGCATTTT. V gene TRBV19 combines with J gene TRBJ1-5; weak D call: TRBD1 (5 bases). The length of the CDR3 is 13 residues. The V end was cut by 8 bases, the J end by 2 bases, with 10 bases between. The germline V gene encodes CDR1 LNHDA and CDR2 SQIVND (reference sequence).

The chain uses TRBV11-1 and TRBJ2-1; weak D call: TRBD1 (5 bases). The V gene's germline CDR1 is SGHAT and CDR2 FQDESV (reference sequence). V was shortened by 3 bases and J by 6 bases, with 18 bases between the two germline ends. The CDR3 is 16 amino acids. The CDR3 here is CASSFVQAFFVNEQFF. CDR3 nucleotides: TGTGCCAGCAGCTTTGTACAGGCCTTCTTCGTCAATGAGCAGTTCTTC.

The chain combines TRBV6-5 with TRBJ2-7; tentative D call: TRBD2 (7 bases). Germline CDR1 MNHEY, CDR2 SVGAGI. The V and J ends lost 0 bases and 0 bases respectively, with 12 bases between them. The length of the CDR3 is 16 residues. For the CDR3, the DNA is TGTGCCAGCAGTTACTCGATAGGGGGGGTCTCCTACGAGCAGTACTTC. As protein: CASSYSIGGVSYEQYF.

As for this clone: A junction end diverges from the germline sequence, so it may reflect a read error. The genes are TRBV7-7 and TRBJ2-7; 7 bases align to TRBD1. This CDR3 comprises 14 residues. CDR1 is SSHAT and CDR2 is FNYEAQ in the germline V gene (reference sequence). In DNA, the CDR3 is TGTGCTAGCAGCCCTCGGACAGGCAATTACGAGCAGTACTTC. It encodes CASSPRTGNYEQYF.

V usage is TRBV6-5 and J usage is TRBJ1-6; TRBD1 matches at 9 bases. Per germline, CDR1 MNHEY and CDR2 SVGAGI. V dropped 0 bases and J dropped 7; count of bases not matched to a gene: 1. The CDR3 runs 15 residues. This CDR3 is CASSYSGQGNSPLHF. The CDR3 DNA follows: TGTGCCAGCAGTTACTCGGGACAGGGAAATTCACCCCTCCACTTT.

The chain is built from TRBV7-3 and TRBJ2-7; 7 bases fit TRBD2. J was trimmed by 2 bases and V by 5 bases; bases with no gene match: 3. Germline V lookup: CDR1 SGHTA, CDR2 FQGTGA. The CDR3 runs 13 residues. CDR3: CASSIGLAYEQYF. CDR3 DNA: TGTGCCAGCAGCATAGGACTAGCCTACGAGCAGTACTTC.

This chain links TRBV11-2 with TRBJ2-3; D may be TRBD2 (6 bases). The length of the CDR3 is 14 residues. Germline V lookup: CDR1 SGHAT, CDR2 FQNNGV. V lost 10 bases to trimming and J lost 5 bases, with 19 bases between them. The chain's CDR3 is CATKMAGKGDTQYF. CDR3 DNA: TGTGCCACCAAAATGGCGGGGAAAGGAGATACGCAGTATTTT.

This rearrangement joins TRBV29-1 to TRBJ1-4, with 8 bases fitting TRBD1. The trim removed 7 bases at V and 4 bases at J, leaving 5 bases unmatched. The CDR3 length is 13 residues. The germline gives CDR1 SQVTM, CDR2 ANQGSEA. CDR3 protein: CSAATGVNEKLFF. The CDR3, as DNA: TGCAGCGCCGCGACAGGGGTTAATGAAAAACTGTTTTTT.

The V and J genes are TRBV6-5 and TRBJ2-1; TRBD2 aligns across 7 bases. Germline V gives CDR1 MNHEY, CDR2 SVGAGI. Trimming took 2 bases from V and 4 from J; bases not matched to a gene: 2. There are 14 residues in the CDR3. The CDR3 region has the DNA TGTGCCAGCAGTTACGGGGGGGTTTACAATGAGCAGTTCTTC. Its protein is CASSYGGVYNEQFF.

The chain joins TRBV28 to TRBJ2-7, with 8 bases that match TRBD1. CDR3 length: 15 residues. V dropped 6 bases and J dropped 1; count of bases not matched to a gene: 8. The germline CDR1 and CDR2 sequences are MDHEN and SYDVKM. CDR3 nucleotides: TGTGCCAGCAGAAGCGGACAGGGTGAATCCTACGAGCAGTACTTC. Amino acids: CASRSGQGESYEQYF.

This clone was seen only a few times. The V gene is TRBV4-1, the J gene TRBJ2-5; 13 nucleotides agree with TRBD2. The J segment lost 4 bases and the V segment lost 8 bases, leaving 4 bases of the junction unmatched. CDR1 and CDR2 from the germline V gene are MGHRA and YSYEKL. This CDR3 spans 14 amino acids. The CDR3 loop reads CASRGLAGRETQYF. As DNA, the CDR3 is TGCGCCAGCCGGGGACTAGCGGGGCGAGAGACCCAGTACTTC.

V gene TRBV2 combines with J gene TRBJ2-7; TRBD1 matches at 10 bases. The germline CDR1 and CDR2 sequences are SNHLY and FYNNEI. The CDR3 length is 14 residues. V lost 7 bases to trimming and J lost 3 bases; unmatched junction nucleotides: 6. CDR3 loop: CASTDRGLIYEQYF. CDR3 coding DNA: TGTGCCAGCACGGACAGGGGGTTGATCTACGAGCAGTACTTC.